The sample holds a few counts of the clone carrying this TCR beta chain. What it recognizes is unknown. RNA transcripts were the template for amplifying TCR beta CDR3 regions. RT-PCR in the first round (using the HTBI primer set) targeted the TCR CDR3. TCRdb re-called the multiplex PCR reads with MiXCR, one entry per CDR3 protein. The sample carries around 760,000 distinct CDR3 sequences, 35% recorded once. Germline lookup yields CDR1 MNHEY and CDR2 SVGAGI. The CDR3 is 15 residues long. Trimming took 4 bases from V and 1 from J; bases not matched to a gene: 0. The source of the sample is a study of T cells in Graves' hyperthyroidism and ophthalmopathy. Overall study findings and caveats: It was a median around seven months before onset that the model predicted ophthalmopathy.

Those patients with uncontrolled infection, other autoimmune disease, pregnancy or lactation were excluded. The sequenced sample was blood. The source of this sequence is a woman aged 40 to 49 with Graves' hyperthyroidism. V gene TRBV6-5 combines with J gene TRBJ2-5; 13 nucleotides align to TRBD2. CDR3 protein: CASSWTSGGQETQYF. In nucleotides, the CDR3 is TGTGCCAGCAGTTGGACTAGCGGGGGCCAAGAGACCCAGTACTTC.